This T cell receptor beta chain comes out of a study of blood T cell repertoires in COVID-19. The V end lost 5 bases, the J end lost 4 bases, and 14 bases lay between the germline ends. From germline, CDR1 is SGHTA and CDR2 FQGNSA. The CDR3 is 14 residues long. Under the authors' procedure: Amplification of reference gene primers provided the estimated nucleated cell counts. Profiled with immunoSEQ multiplex PCR; TCRdb holds only in-frame clones, not every one. V and J calls and clone size are given by that table; D and trimming were obtained from the DNA. The data show fewer than 60,000 clones, about four fifths seen once.

The specimen was peripheral blood. The sequence was collected from a man at least 80 years old with COVID-19, enrolled during active disease. The genes are TRBV7-2 and TRBJ1-1; D perhaps matches TRBD1 (5 bases). The CDR3 sequence is CASSPGGVGTEAFF. CDR3 bases: TGTGCCAGCAGCCCCGGGGGGGTAGGCACTGAAGCTTTCTTT. Full variable domain (outside the CDR3, taken from reference TRBV7-2 and TRBJ1-1): GAGVSQSPSNKVTEKGKDVELRCDPISGHTALYWYRQSLGQGLEFLIYFQGNSAPDKSGLPSDRFSAERTGGSVSTLTIQRTQQEDSAVYLCASSPGGVGTEAFFGQGTRLTVV.